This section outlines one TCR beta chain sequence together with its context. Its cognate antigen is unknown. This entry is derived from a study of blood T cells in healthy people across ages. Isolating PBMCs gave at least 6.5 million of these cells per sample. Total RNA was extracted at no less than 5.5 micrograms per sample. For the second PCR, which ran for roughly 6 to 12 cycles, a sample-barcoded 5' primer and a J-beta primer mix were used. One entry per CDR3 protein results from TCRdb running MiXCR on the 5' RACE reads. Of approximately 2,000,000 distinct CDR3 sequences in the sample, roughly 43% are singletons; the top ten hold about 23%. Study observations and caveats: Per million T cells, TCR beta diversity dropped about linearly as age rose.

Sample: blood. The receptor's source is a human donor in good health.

CDR3 region: CASSGLMGQNYGYTF. The CDR3 DNA follows: TGTGCCAGCAGCGGGCTTATGGGGCAGAACTATGGCTACACCTTC. V and J are TRBV9 and TRBJ1-2; tentatively, D is TRBD1 (5 bases). This CDR3 contains 15 residues. In germline, CDR1 is SGDLS, CDR2 YYNGEE. V was clipped by 3 bases and J by 2 bases, with 14 bases between them.